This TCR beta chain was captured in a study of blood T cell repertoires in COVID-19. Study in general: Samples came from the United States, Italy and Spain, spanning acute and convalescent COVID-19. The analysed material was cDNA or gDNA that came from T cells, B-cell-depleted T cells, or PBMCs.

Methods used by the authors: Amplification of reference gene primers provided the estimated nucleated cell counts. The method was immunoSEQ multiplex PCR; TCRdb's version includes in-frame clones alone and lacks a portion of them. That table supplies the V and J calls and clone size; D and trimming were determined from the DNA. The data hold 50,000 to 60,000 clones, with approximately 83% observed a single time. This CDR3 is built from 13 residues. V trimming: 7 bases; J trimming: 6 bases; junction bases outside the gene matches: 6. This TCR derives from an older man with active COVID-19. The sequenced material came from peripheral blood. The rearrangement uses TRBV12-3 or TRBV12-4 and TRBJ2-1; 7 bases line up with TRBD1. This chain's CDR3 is CASTPRDSNEQFF. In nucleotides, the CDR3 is TGTGCCAGCACTCCCCGGGACAGCAATGAGCAGTTCTTC.